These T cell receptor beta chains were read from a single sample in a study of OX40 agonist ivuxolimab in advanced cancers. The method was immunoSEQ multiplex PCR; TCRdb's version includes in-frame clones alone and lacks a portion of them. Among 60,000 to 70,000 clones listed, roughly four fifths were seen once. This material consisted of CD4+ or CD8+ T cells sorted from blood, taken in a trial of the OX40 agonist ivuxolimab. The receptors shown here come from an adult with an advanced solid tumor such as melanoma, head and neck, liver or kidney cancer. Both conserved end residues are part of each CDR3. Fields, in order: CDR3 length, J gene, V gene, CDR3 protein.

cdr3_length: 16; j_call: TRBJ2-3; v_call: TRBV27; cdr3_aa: CASTRRTSGEGNTQYF
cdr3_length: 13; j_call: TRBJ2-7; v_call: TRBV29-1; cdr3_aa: CSVVGGGGGEQYF
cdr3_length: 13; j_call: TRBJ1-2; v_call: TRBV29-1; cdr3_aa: CSVEDLRRGGYTF
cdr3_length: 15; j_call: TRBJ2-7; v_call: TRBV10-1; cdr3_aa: CASSEGQGAGYEQYF
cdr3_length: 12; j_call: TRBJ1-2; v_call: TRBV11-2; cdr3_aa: CASSAVGYGYTF
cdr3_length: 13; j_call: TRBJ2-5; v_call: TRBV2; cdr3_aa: CASSVIVGETQYF
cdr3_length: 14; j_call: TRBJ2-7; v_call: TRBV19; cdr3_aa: CASRKREGQHEQYF
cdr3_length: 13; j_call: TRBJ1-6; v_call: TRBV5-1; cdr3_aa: CASSLIGDSPLHF
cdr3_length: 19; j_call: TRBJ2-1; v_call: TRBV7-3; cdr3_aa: CASSSQGTGTSGSYNEQFF
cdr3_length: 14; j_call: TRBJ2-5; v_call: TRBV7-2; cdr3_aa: CASSFRTAQETQYF
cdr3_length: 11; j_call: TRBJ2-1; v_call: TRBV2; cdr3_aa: CASNNPGAQFF